Reported below is one TCR beta chain. The target antigen is unknown. This sample was included in a study of blood T cells in healthy people across ages. Whole-study context: Template switching captured about one barcoded beta molecule per two T cells.

The second PCR ran roughly 7 to 12 cycles with a sample-barcoded 5' primer and J-beta primers. TCRdb ran MiXCR on the 5' RACE reads and lists one entry per CDR3 protein. In the table there are 710,000 or so distinct CDR3 sequences, about 30% of which are singletons. This CDR3 has 16 amino acids. CDR1 and CDR2 (germline): SGHTA, FQGNSA. The V gene lost 1 base and the J gene lost 2 bases, with 13 bases spanning the gap. Whole-study results and caveats: A strong correlation was found between TCR beta diversity and the percentage of naive T cells.

J is TRBJ2-3 and V is TRBV7-2; weak D call: TRBD1 (6 bases). The receptor was isolated from an elderly woman in good health. Sequencing input: blood. The CDR3 DNA is TGTGCCAGCAGCTTAGTAGGGGGTGTCACCACAGATACGCAGTATTTT. It translates to CASSLVGGVTTDTQYF.